This record covers a single TCR beta chain. This clone was recorded once. No antigen is known for it. The sample holds no much larger clone one base away, and base qualities are not on file. The CDR3 regions of human TCRbeta chains were analyzed by immunosequencing. Regarding the original processing steps: Repertoire TCRs were checked for matches against a reference library of SARS-CoV-2-specific TCRs that had been generated using the MIRA antigen-specificity platform. Breadth was defined as the fraction of unique TCRs that were SARS-CoV-2-associated, and depth was defined as the fraction of total T cells that were SARS-CoV-2-associated. Using the MIRA data, every spike-specific TCR was mapped to the spike region that the TCR reacted to and assigned to either a CD4 or a CD8 class. Log10-transformed breadth and depth values were compared by one-way ANOVA with Sidak's multiple comparisons tests. The table comes from immuneACCESS by way of TCRdb, which keeps in-frame sequences with V and J called. Part of the clones is missing from these tables; in studies checked, under half for an unresolved V gene and the rest for unknown reasons. V and J calls and clone size are as listed in that table; D and trimming were resolved from the DNA. The sample has approximately 100,000 clones on record, roughly 90% of them singletons. Of the sample, approximately 1.3% is held by the ten largest clones.

The germline V gene sets CDR1 to KGHSH and CDR2 to LQKENI. The CDR3, cysteine through phenylalanine, is 15 amino acids long. The kept DNA is CDR3 alone, 45 bases in frame from the first base. At the junction V is shortened by 2 bases and J by 3 bases, with 12 bases in between. The entry originates in a study of T cell responses to AZD1222 COVID-19 vaccine (dated by TCRdb to the early 2020s). General notes on the study: Because spike-specific TCR depth and breadth did not differ between the two schedules, AZD1222 recipients who got a second dose at roughly 4 weeks were pooled with those who got a second dose at roughly 12 weeks. A total of roughly 240 trial participants underwent TCR sequencing, of whom nearly 210 received two doses of AZD1222 and about 26 received two doses of the MenACWY control vaccine. Enrollment into the trials was organized by age into subgroups of 18-55, 56-69 and 70-plus years, and those subgroups contained about 160, 30 and 59 TCR-sequenced participants, respectively.

What the research found in general, with its limitations: Vaccine-associated CD4 TCRs spanned the whole spike protein, with dominant responses in regions 160-218 and 743-854. Conclusions about previously exposed vaccinees are limited because only a handful of AZD1222 recipients were SARS-CoV-2 seropositive at baseline. Because no day 14 peak-response samples were available, the repertoires could be characterized only after the peak T cell response. Most participants were white British and females outnumbered males, and the authors suggested that clonal diversity may have been underestimated. Nearly half of unique spike-specific TCRs reportedly recognized epitopes outside regions mutated in the B.1.351 and B.1.1.7 variants. The 56-69-year group was small, and its depth increase did not reach significance, likely because of low power. After two AZD1222 doses, spike-specific TCR breadth and depth were significantly higher than at day 0 and than in MenACWY recipients.

The time point label, as the study defines it: baseline before first vaccination. The vaccinee samples were drawn from two UK trials, COV001 and COV002, one of which was a single-blind randomized controlled phase 2/3 trial testing AZD1222 (ChAdOx1 nCoV-19) in healthy adults. For TCRbeta chain sequencing, PBMC samples were collected from trial participants at day 0 and at day 28 after the second dose. This specimen was peripheral blood, taken on day 0 of AZD1222 vaccination. This chain joins TRBV18 to TRBJ2-3; confidence is insufficient to name the D gene. The sequence derives from an adult in good health. The CDR3 region: CASSPTIVGTDTQYF. The sequence in DNA is TGTGCCAGCTCACCAACGATCGTGGGGACAGATACGCAGTATTTT.